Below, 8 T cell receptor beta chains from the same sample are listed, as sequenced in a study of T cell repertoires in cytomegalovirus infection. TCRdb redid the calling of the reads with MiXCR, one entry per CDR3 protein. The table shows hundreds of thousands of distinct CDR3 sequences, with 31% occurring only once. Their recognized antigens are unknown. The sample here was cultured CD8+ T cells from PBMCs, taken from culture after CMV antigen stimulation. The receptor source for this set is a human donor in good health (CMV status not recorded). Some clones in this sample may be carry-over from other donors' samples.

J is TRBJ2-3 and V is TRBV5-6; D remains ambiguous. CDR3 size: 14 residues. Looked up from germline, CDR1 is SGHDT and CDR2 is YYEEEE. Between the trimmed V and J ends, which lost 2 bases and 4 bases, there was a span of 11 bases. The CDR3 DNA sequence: TGTGCCAGCAGCTTCGACCCCGAGGCAGATACGCAGTATTTT. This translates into CASSFDPEADTQYF.

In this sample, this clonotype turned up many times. CDR3: CASSLPSFSNQPQHF. In nucleotides, the CDR3 is TGTGCCAGCAGCTTACCGTCATTTAGCAATCAGCCCCAGCATTTT. V is TRBV7-8 and J is TRBJ1-5; D is ambiguous. The CDR3 is made up of 15 amino acids. CDR1 and CDR2 from the germline V gene are SGHVS and FQNEAQ. The V end was cut by 2 bases, the J end by 0 bases, with 8 bases between.

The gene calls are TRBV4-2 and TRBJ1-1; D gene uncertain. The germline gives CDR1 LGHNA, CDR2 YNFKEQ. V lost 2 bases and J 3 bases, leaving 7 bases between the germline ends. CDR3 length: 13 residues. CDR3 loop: CASSQRGDTEAFF. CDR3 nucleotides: TGTGCCAGCAGCCAACGGGGAGACACTGAAGCTTTCTTT.

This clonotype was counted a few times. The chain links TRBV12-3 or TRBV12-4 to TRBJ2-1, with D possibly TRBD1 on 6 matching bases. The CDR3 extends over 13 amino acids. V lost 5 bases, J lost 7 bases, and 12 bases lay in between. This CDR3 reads CASSPTGWNEQFF. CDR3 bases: TGTGCCAGCAGTCCCACAGGGTGGAATGAGCAGTTCTTC.

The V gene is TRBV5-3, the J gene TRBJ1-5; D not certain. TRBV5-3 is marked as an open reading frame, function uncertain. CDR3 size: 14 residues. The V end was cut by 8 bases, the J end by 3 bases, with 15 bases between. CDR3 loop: CASSWGGYNQPQHF. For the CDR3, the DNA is TGTGCCAGCAGTTGGGGAGGATACAATCAGCCCCAGCATTTT.

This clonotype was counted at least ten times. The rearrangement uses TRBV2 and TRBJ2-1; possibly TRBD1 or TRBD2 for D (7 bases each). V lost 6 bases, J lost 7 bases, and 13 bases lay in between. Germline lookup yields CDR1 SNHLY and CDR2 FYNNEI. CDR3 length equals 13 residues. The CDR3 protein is CASRFRGGNEQFF. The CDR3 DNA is TGTGCCAGCAGGTTCAGGGGGGGTAATGAGCAGTTCTTC.

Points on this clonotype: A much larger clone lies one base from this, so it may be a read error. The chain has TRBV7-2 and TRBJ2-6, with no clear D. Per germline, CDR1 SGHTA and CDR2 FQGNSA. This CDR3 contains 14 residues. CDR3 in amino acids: CVSSQRAGANVLTF. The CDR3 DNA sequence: TGTGTCAGCAGCCAACGGGCTGGGGCCAACGTCCTGACTTTC. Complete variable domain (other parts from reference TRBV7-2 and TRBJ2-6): GAGVSQSPSNKVTEKGKDVELRCDPISGHTALYWYRQSLGQGLEFLIYFQGNSAPDKSGLPSDRFSAERTGGSVSTLTIQRTQQEDSAVYLCVSSQRAGANVLTFGAGSRLTVL.

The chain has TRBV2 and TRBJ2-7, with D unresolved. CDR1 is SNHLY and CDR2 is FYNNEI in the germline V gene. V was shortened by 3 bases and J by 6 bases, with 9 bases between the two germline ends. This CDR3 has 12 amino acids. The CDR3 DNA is TGTGCCAGCAGTGACGCAGGCGGCGAGCAGTACGTC. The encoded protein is CASSDAGGEQYV.